Following are 16 T cell receptor beta chains from one sample sequenced in a study of radiotherapy plus CTLA-4 blockade in lung cancer. Here immunoSEQ multiplex PCR was the method, and the copy in TCRdb shows in-frame clones only, minus some. The sample has more than 90,000 clones, about 91% seen once. The sequenced sample was peripheral blood, obtained from a patient treated with radiotherapy plus ipilimumab. These receptors all come from a human donor with non-small cell lung cancer that progressed on radiotherapy plus ipilimumab.

CDR3: CASTIRQGFEAFF. Written as DNA, the CDR3 is TGTGCCAGCACCATACGACAGGGGTTTGAAGCTTTCTTT. This rearrangement joins TRBV6-6 to TRBJ1-1, with 8 positions matching TRBD1. Losses at the gene ends were 7 bases for V and 7 bases for J; bases not matched to a gene: 8. The germline V gene has CDR1 MNHNY and CDR2 SVGAGI (reference sequence). The CDR3 consists of 13 residues.

CDR3 in DNA: TGTGCCAGCGGACAGGGGTACACAGATACGCAGTATTTT. This codes for CASGQGYTDTQYF. V gene TRBV2 combines with J gene TRBJ2-3; TRBD1 matches at 9 bases. CDR1 is SNHLY, CDR2 FYNNEI, per germline. This CDR3 spans 13 amino acids. The trim removed 8 bases at V and 2 bases at J, leaving 2 bases unmatched.

The gene calls are TRBV9 and TRBJ2-2, with TRBD2 as a possible D gene (7 bases). Germline V lookup: CDR1 SGDLS, CDR2 YYNGEE. The CDR3 sequence is 15 residues long. V was trimmed by 4 bases and J by 4 bases, leaving 14 bases between them. The CDR3 region is CASSLGLGGTGELFF. Written as DNA, the CDR3 is TGTGCCAGCAGCCTCGGACTAGGGGGCACCGGGGAGCTGTTTTTT.

The genes are TRBV9 and TRBJ2-3; TRBD2 aligns across 10 bases. The V segment lost 0 bases and the J segment 3 bases; nucleotides outside the gene matches: 7. Germline CDR1 reads SGDLS; CDR2 reads YYNGEE. The CDR3 totals 17 residues. This chain's CDR3 is CASSVGLAGEGTDTQYF. The CDR3, as DNA: TGTGCCAGCAGCGTAGGGCTAGCGGGAGAGGGAACAGATACGCAGTATTTT.

The chain links TRBV2 to TRBJ1-1; D remains unclear. Germline loops: CDR1 SNHLY, CDR2 FYNNEI. CDR3 length: 11 amino acids. Trimming shortened V by 6 bases and J by 4 bases, and 6 bases separated the two germline ends. CDR3 nucleotide sequence: TGTGCCAGCAGGGGATTCACTGAAGCTTTCTTT. Amino acid sequence: CASRGFTEAFF.

The rearrangement joins TRBV6-5 to TRBJ2-7; D might be TRBD1 (6 bases). This CDR3 region has 14 residues. Germline assignment: CDR1 MNHEY and CDR2 SVGAGI. Trimming took off 5 bases at V and 2 bases at J, with 13 bases between the two ends. CDR3 amino acids: CASSKQTGTYEQYF. The CDR3 nucleotides read TGTGCCAGCAGTAAACAAACAGGGACCTACGAGCAGTACTTC.

J is TRBJ2-3 and V is TRBV5-4, with 8 bases lining up with TRBD2. In germline, CDR1 is SGHNT, CDR2 YYREEE (reference sequence). V lost 2 bases, J lost 3 bases, and 5 bases stayed unmatched. The CDR3 length is 15 residues. In DNA, the CDR3 is TGTGCCAGCAGCTTAAGCGGGAGTTCTACAGATACGCAGTATTTT. It is translated as CASSLSGSSTDTQYF.

The chain employs TRBV7-8 and TRBJ2-1; D call uncertain. This CDR3 contains 14 residues. Germline assignment: CDR1 SGHVS and CDR2 FQNEAQ. V lost 0 bases and J lost 4, with 7 bases in between. CDR3 nucleotide sequence: TGTGCCAGCAGCTTAGCGAACAGATACAATGAGCAGTTCTTC. Translated: CASSLANRYNEQFF.

The chain carries TRBV12-5 and TRBJ2-1, with TRBD2 as a possible D gene (5 bases). The CDR3 is 14 amino acids. Trimming cost V 1 base and J 6 bases, with 10 bases left between them. Germline values: CDR1 LGHNT, CDR2 FRNRAP. The CDR3 reads CASGLGGLRNEQFF. In DNA form, the CDR3 reads TGTGCTAGTGGTTTGGGAGGACTCCGCAATGAGCAGTTCTTC.

The chain carries TRBV7-3 and TRBJ2-1; TRBD2 aligns across 14 bases. J was trimmed by 10 bases and V by 5 bases; bases with no gene match: 4. The CDR3 is 14 amino acids. Germline values: CDR1 SGHTA, CDR2 FQGTGA. CDR3 nucleotides: TGTGCCAGCAGCCCGGGACTAGCGGGAGTCGAGCAGTTCTTC. Translation gives CASSPGLAGVEQFF.

The chain is built from TRBV19 and TRBJ1-1; D is uncertain. The ends were cut back, 5 bases at V and 5 bases at J, with 3 bases in the middle. Germline V gene sequence: CDR1 LNHDA, CDR2 SQIVND (reference sequence). This CDR3 contains 10 residues. DNA for the CDR3: TGTGCCAGTAGTGGGACTGAAGCTTTCTTT. Translation gives CASSGTEAFF.

This clone was seen only a few times. This chain joins TRBV18 and TRBJ1-3; tentatively, D is TRBD1 (6 bases). V lost 1 base and J lost 2, with 12 bases in between. In germline, CDR1 is KGHSH, CDR2 LQKENI. The CDR3 consists of 16 residues. The CDR3 DNA follows: TGTGCCAGCTCACCACTAACCGGGACAACTGGAAACACCATATATTTT. Amino acids: CASSPLTGTTGNTIYF.

V gene TRBV11-3 combines with J gene TRBJ2-1, with no clear D. The CDR3 totals 15 residues. Trimming took off 7 bases at V and 6 bases at J, with 19 bases between the two ends. Germline V lookup: CDR1 SGHNT, CDR2 YENEEA. The CDR3 nucleotides read TGTGCCAGCACCCCTACCCATCTCGGGTTCAATGAGCAGTTCTTC. This gives the protein CASTPTHLGFNEQFF.

The genes are TRBV27 and TRBJ2-1; no clear D. V lost 9 bases and J 0 bases, leaving 9 bases between the germline ends. Germline values: CDR1 MNHEY, CDR2 SMNVEV (reference sequence). The CDR3 is made up of 13 amino acids. This CDR3 reads CARNSYSYNEQFF. CDR3 DNA: TGTGCCAGGAACAGTTACTCCTACAATGAGCAGTTCTTC.

In its sample, this clone was seen a few times. This rearrangement joins TRBV10-2 to TRBJ2-1; D is uncertain. V lost 9 bases to trimming and J lost 9 bases, with 9 bases between them. CDR3 length equals 10 residues. CDR1 WSHSY and CDR2 SAAADI come from the germline V gene. CDR3 region: CASGWGEQFF. For the CDR3, the DNA is TGCGCCAGTGGGTGGGGTGAGCAGTTCTTC.

To note about this clone: An end of the junction does not agree with germline; a read error may underlie this. This chain links TRBV5-1 with TRBJ1-1; 7 bases are shared with TRBD1. This CDR3 is 14 amino acids long. Germline lookup yields CDR1 SGHRS and CDR2 YFSETQ. DNA for the CDR3: TGTGCCAGCAGCTTGGGGACAGTAGTGATTAGCGCTTTCTTT. Amino acids: CASSLGTVVISAFF.